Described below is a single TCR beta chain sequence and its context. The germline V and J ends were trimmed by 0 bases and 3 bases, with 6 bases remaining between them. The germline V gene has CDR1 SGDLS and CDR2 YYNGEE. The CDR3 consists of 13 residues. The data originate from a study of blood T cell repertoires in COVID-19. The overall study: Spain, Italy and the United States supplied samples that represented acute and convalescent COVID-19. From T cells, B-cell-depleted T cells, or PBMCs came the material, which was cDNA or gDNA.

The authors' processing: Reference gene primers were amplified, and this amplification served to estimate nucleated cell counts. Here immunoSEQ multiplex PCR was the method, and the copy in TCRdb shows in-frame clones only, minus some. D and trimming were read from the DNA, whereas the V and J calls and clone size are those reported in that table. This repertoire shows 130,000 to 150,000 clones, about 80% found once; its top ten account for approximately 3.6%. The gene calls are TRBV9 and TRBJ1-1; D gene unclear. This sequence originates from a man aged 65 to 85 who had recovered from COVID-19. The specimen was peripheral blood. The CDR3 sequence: CASSVGGYTEAFF. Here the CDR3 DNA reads TGTGCCAGCAGCGTAGGCGGCTACACTGAAGCTTTCTTT.